This is a list of T cell receptor beta chains from one sample in a study of cytomegalovirus exposure and HLA in healthy donors. TCRdb's copy holds only in-frame clones and misses some; the assay was immunoSEQ multiplex PCR. The table includes about 100,000 clones, 65% to 90% detected once. Material for sequencing was PBMCs. The receptors stem from a woman aged 70-85 years in good health and CMV-seropositive. The CDR3 runs from the conserved cysteine through the conserved F or W. Each record gives: V gene, clone size, J gene, CDR3 length, D gene, CDR3 protein, CDR3 DNA. D genes are given only for firm matches. The listing skips clone size in some rows; elsewhere it reads once, few, many or a size class.

>TRBV6-6|-|TRBJ2-1|13|TRBD2
CASSYSVGTSEFF
TGTGCCAGCAGTTACTCAGTTGGGACTAGCGAGTTCTTC
>TRBV6-6|-|TRBJ2-2|16|TRBD2
CASSSTSGRATGELFF
TGTGCCAGCAGCTCTACTAGCGGGAGGGCCACCGGGGAGCTGTTTTTT
>TRBV5-1|-|TRBJ2-7|12|-
CASSSTGYEQYF
TGCGCCAGCAGCTCGACAGGATACGAGCAGTACTTC
>TRBV5-8|-|TRBJ1-5|15|TRBD1
CASSLAGTVHQPQHF
TGTGCCAGCAGCTTGGCCGGGACAGTGCATCAGCCCCAGCATTTT
>TRBV28|-|TRBJ2-3|15|TRBD1
CASSLGTGGTDTQYF
TGTGCCAGCAGTTTAGGGACAGGCGGTACAGATACGCAGTATTTT
>TRBV6-5|-|TRBJ1-1|13|-
CASSGRMNTEAFF
TGTGCCAGCTCAGGGCGAATGAACACTGAAGCTTTCTTT
>TRBV5-4|few|TRBJ1-4|15|-
CASSWGGQANEKLFF
TGTGCCAGCAGCTGGGGGGGACAAGCTAATGAAAAACTGTTTTTT
>TRBV11-2|-|TRBJ1-5|15|-
CASSATQGGGQPQHF
TGTGCCAGCAGCGCCACACAGGGAGGGGGTCAGCCCCAGCATTTT
>TRBV4-2|few|TRBJ2-3|14|-
CASSQVLATDTQYF
TGTGCCAGCAGCCAAGTGCTAGCGACAGATACGCAGTATTTT
>TRBV2|-|TRBJ1-1|13|TRBD1
CASSSTGVAEAFF
TGTGCCAGCAGCTCGACAGGGGTTGCTGAAGCTTTCTTT
>TRBV6-1|few|TRBJ2-2|15|TRBD2
CASSAREGFDGELFF
TGTGCCAGCAGCGCACGGGAGGGCTTTGACGGGGAGCTGTTTTTT
>TRBV19|-|TRBJ1-1|16|TRBD1
CASSMVTGGKGTEAFF
TGTGCCAGTAGTATGGTCACAGGGGGCAAAGGCACTGAAGCTTTCTTT
>TRBV5-1|-|TRBJ2-5|15|TRBD2
CASSLVSGRGETQYF
TGCGCCAGCAGCTTGGTCTCCGGGAGGGGAGAGACCCAGTACTTC
>TRBV7-2|-|TRBJ1-4|16|-
CASSLGTRQPNEKLFF
TGTGCCAGCAGCTTAGGGACCCGACAGCCTAATGAAAAACTGTTTTTT
>TRBV19|once|TRBJ1-2|14|-
CASSIKTSLHGYTF
TGTGCCAGTAGTATTAAAACCAGTCTCCATGGCTACACCTTC
>TRBV4-3|-|TRBJ2-7|19|TRBD2
CASSQDRGLAGGPYYEQYF
TGCGCCAGCAGCCAAGATAGAGGACTAGCGGGAGGGCCATACTACGAGCAGTACTTC
>TRBV5-8|-|TRBJ2-4|16|TRBD1
CASSLIQGAAKNIQYF
TGTGCCAGCAGCTTGATACAGGGGGCGGCCAAAAACATTCAGTACTTC
>TRBV5-5|-|TRBJ2-1|14|TRBD2
CASSLELAGGEQFF
TGTGCCAGCAGCTTGGAGCTAGCGGGGGGTGAGCAGTTCTTC
>TRBV5-1|-|TRBJ2-1|15|TRBD2
CASSLARSGRNEQFF
TGCGCCAGCAGCTTGGCTCGTAGCGGGAGAAATGAGCAGTTCTTC
>TRBV18|-|TRBJ2-1|17|-
CASSPGFGGSFYNEQFF
TGTGCCAGCTCACCAGGGTTCGGCGGCTCCTTCTACAATGAGCAGTTCTTC
>TRBV28|-|TRBJ1-2|14|-
CASSLRPGLYGYTF
TGTGCCAGCAGTTTAAGGCCTGGACTCTACGGCTACACCTTC
>TRBV7-3|-|TRBJ2-5|14|-
CASSLTGLQETQYF
TGTGCCAGCAGCTTAACGGGACTTCAAGAGACCCAGTACTTC
>TRBV10-3|few|TRBJ2-7|16|-
CAISDPRSAYNYEQYF
TGTGCCATCAGTGATCCGAGGTCGGCCTATAACTACGAGCAGTACTTC
>TRBV19|-|TRBJ2-5|12|-
CASSIDRRAQYF
TGTGCCAGTAGTATAGACAGACGGGCCCAGTACTTC
>TRBV7-2|-|TRBJ2-5|14|-
CASSLEARVETQYF
TGTGCCAGCAGCTTAGAGGCTAGAGTAGAGACCCAGTACTTC
>TRBV30|-|TRBJ2-3|17|TRBD2
CAWSPARTSGSGDTQYF
TGTGCCTGGAGCCCCGCCCGGACTAGCGGGAGTGGAGATACGCAGTATTTT
>TRBV19|-|TRBJ1-4|18|TRBD1
CASSPRGQGLSESEKLFF
TGTGCCAGTAGTCCGCGGGGACAGGGGCTCTCCGAGAGTGAAAAACTGTTTTTT
>TRBV5-1|-|TRBJ2-3|16|TRBD2
CASSLLSGSSTDTQYF
TGCGCCAGCAGCTTGCTTAGCGGGAGTAGCACAGATACGCAGTATTTT
>TRBV2|-|TRBJ2-1|16|TRBD2
CASSGLAGGPGNEQFF
TGTGCCAGCAGTGGACTAGCGGGAGGGCCAGGGAATGAGCAGTTCTTC
>TRBV5-1|once|TRBJ2-3|17|-
CASSLGDPGGRTDTQYF
TGCGCCAGCAGCTTGGGGGATCCCGGGGGGCGCACAGATACGCAGTATTTT
>TRBV11-2|-|TRBJ1-3|14|-
CASSPQLSGNTIYF
TGTGCCAGCAGCCCACAGCTCTCTGGAAACACCATATATTTT
>TRBV7-2|-|TRBJ2-5|16|TRBD2
CASSTGLAGDKETQYF
TGTGCCAGCAGCACGGGACTAGCGGGAGACAAAGAGACCCAGTACTTC
>TRBV19|-|TRBJ2-1|18|-
CASSITRHRAGSYNEQFF
TGTGCCAGTAGTATTACACGCCACAGGGCCGGCTCCTACAATGAGCAGTTCTTC
>TRBV19|-|TRBJ2-3|14|TRBD2
CASSPTLAQNTQYF
TGTGCCAGTAGTCCTACACTAGCGCAGAATACGCAGTATTTT
>TRBV4-1|-|TRBJ1-2|15|-
CASSQFESKSYGYTF
TGCGCCAGCAGCCAATTCGAGAGCAAGAGTTATGGCTACACCTTC
>TRBV10-3|-|TRBJ2-5|15|-
CAISARGDIGETQYF
TGTGCCATCAGTGCACGGGGGGACATAGGCGAGACCCAGTACTTC
>TRBV28|-|TRBJ2-5|16|TRBD1
CASSLSRDRGRETQYF
TGTGCCAGCAGCCTTAGCCGGGACAGGGGACGGGAGACCCAGTACTTC
>TRBV5-4|-|TRBJ1-4|15|-
CASSKETSTNEKLFF
TGTGCCAGCAGCAAGGAGACCTCAACTAATGAAAAACTGTTTTTT
>TRBV7-2|-|TRBJ2-7|15|-
CASSNRGTSSYEQYF
TGTGCCAGCAGCAATAGGGGGACCAGCTCCTACGAGCAGTACTTC